Listed here are 24 T cell receptor beta chains from one sample, sequenced in a study of blood T cell repertoires in COVID-19. Sequencing used immunoSEQ multiplex PCR; TCRdb keeps in-frame clones, though not all of them. Among around 370,000 clones listed, 90% were seen once. The sequenced sample was peripheral blood. The receptors come from a man aged 18 to 30 with active or convalescent COVID-19.

This chain connects TRBV4-2 to TRBJ2-5; TRBD1 agrees at 7 bases. The CDR3 runs to 16 residues. The V gene end was trimmed by 0 bases and the J gene end by 2 bases; junction bases not matched to a gene: 6. Germline CDR1 and CDR2: LGHNA and YNFKEQ. The CDR3 region is CASSQDIQGVQETQYF. In DNA form, the CDR3 reads TGTGCCAGCAGCCAAGATATCCAGGGGGTTCAAGAGACCCAGTACTTC.

The chain carries TRBV11-2 and TRBJ2-1, with D maybe TRBD2 (6 bases). Germline V gene sequence: CDR1 SGHAT, CDR2 FQNNGV. This CDR3 comprises 15 residues. V dropped 5 bases and J dropped 4 bases, with 15 bases sitting between them. This CDR3 is CASSPVDSGYNEQFF. CDR3 DNA sequence: TGTGCCAGCAGCCCCGTGGATAGCGGTTACAATGAGCAGTTCTTC.

The CDR3 sequence is CASSLTLNYGYTF. The CDR3 region has the DNA TGTGCCAGCAGTCTAACTCTAAACTATGGCTACACCTTC. This chain joins TRBV28 and TRBJ1-2; no firm D call. This CDR3 spans 13 amino acids. Germline CDR1 MDHEN, CDR2 SYDVKM. Deletions cut 5 bases from V and 2 bases from J, with 9 bases between.

The chain couples TRBV7-3 to TRBJ2-2; 13 nucleotides line up with TRBD2. Germline V gives CDR1 SGHTA, CDR2 FQGTGA. The CDR3 totals 15 residues. V lost 3 bases, J lost 8 bases, and 3 bases stayed unmatched. The CDR3 DNA is TGTGCCAGCAGCTTGGGACTAGCGGGAACGGGGGAGCTGTTTTTT. Its translation: CASSLGLAGTGELFF. The variable domain in full, with the rest retrieved from reference TRBV7-3 and TRBJ2-2, is GAGVSQTPSNKVTEKGKYVELRCDPISGHTALYWYRQSLGQGPEFLIYFQGTGAADDSGLPNDRFFAVRPEGSVSTLKIQRTERGDSAVYLCASSLGLAGTGELFFGEGSRLTVL.

In nucleotides, the CDR3 is TGTGCCAGCAGCCCTGGGGGGGGCCTATGGACCGGGGAGCTGTTTTTT. This gives the protein CASSPGGGLWTGELFF. The chain links TRBV7-6 to TRBJ2-2; tentatively, D is TRBD2 (7 bases). Trimming shortened V by 5 bases and J by 5 bases, and 18 bases separated the two germline ends. In germline, CDR1 is SGHVS, CDR2 FNYEAQ. The CDR3 spans 16 residues.

J is TRBJ1-1 and V is TRBV11-2; 11 bases match TRBD1. Trimming removed 1 base from V and 1 base from J; junction bases left unmatched: 2. Germline CDR1 and CDR2: SGHAT and FQNNGV. The CDR3 is made up of 16 amino acids. The CDR3 DNA is TGTGCCAGCAGCTTAGGGGACAGGGGGTCGAACACTGAAGCTTTCTTT. This codes for CASSLGDRGSNTEAFF.

V and J are TRBV6-2 or TRBV6-3 and TRBJ2-7, with D possibly TRBD2 on 6 matching bases. V was trimmed by 3 bases and J by 0 bases, leaving 12 bases between them. Germline CDR1 reads MNHEY; CDR2 reads SVGEGT. The CDR3 length is 15 residues. The CDR3: CASSYGGIISYEQYF. The DNA for the CDR3 is TGTGCCAGCAGTTATGGCGGGATCATCTCCTACGAGCAGTACTTC.

The chain employs TRBV11-2 and TRBJ2-1; weak D call: TRBD2 (6 bases). Germline assignment: CDR1 SGHAT and CDR2 FQNNGV. Deletions cut 3 bases from V and 4 bases from J, with 10 bases between. The CDR3 has 14 residues. The CDR3 is CASSLSGGYNEQFF. DNA for the CDR3: TGTGCCAGCAGCTTGTCCGGGGGATACAATGAGCAGTTCTTC.

This clone occurred a few times. The chain combines TRBV6-5 with TRBJ1-3, with TRBD1 as a possible D gene (6 bases). This CDR3 comprises 14 residues. Germline assignment: CDR1 MNHEY and CDR2 SVGAGI. With 6 bases removed from V and 4 bases from J, the gap between germline ends came to 13 bases. The CDR3 DNA follows: TGTGCCAGCAGGTCAGGGGCGCAAGGAAACACCATATATTTT. Translated: CASRSGAQGNTIYF.

V and J are TRBV9 and TRBJ2-7; 7 bases align to TRBD1. The junction had 9 bases not matched to a gene; V was cut back by 3 bases and J by 0 bases. This CDR3 has 16 amino acids. Germline V lookup: CDR1 SGDLS, CDR2 YYNGEE. CDR3 DNA sequence: TGTGCCAGCAGCGCTGACTCGGGACAGACCTCCTACGAGCAGTACTTC. Its translation: CASSADSGQTSYEQYF. The complete variable domain, with remaining parts taken from reference TRBV9 and TRBJ2-7, reads DSGVTQTPKHLITATGQRVTLRCSPRSGDLSVYWYQQSLDQGLQFLIQYYNGEERAKGNILERFSAQQFPDLHSELNLSSLELGDSALYFCASSADSGQTSYEQYFGPGTRLTVT.

The chain combines TRBV28 with TRBJ2-1; tentatively, D is TRBD1 (6 bases). There are 16 residues in the CDR3. Germline V lookup: CDR1 MDHEN, CDR2 SYDVKM. With 8 bases removed from V and 1 base from J, the gap between germline ends came to 18 bases. CDR3 sequence: CASAGELVFSYNEQFF. In DNA form, the CDR3 reads TGTGCCAGCGCAGGGGAACTAGTATTTTCCTACAATGAGCAGTTCTTC.

The chain carries TRBV3-1 (or the pseudogene TRBV3-2) and TRBJ1-2; D ambiguous. The V end was cut by 0 bases, the J end by 5 bases, with 19 bases between. The CDR3 loop spans 17 amino acids. The germline CDR1 and CDR2 sequences are LGHDT and YNNKEL (reference sequence). The CDR3 here is CASSQDGQLGRPYGYTF. CDR3 coding DNA: TGTGCCAGCAGCCAAGATGGGCAGCTTGGCAGGCCTTATGGCTACACCTTC.

This clone was seen only once. The chain recombines TRBV6-5 with TRBJ2-7; no clear D. The ends were cut back, 4 bases at V and 2 bases at J, with 9 bases in the middle. The CDR3 length is 13 residues. The germline V gene has CDR1 MNHEY and CDR2 SVGAGI. The CDR3 nucleotides read TGTGCCAGCAGTTCCTCTCCTGCCTACGAGCAGTACTTC. This sequence encodes CASSSSPAYEQYF.

This clone was counted a single time. This chain connects TRBV6-6 to TRBJ1-6; 7 bases are a match to TRBD1. The germline V gene has CDR1 MNHNY and CDR2 SVGAGI (reference sequence). The J segment lost 7 bases and the V segment lost 11 bases, leaving 11 bases of the junction unmatched. This CDR3 is built from 14 residues. This CDR3 reads CAGKTGKVNSPLHF. The CDR3 DNA is TGTGCCGGAAAGACAGGGAAAGTAAATTCACCCCTCCACTTT.

The chain links TRBV6-1 to TRBJ1-3; the D is unclear. Germline V gene lookup returns CDR1 MNHNS and CDR2 SASEGT. This CDR3 is built from 15 residues. The germline V and J ends were trimmed by 3 bases and 0 bases, with 9 bases remaining between them. DNA for the CDR3: TGTGCCAGCAGTGATTATCGGGGCTCTGGAAACACCATATATTTT. This codes for CASSDYRGSGNTIYF.

The rearrangement uses TRBV19 and TRBJ2-1; TRBD2 agrees at 7 bases. Germline CDR1 and CDR2: LNHDA and SQIVND (reference sequence). This CDR3 region has 14 residues. The V gene end was trimmed by 5 bases and the J gene end by 3 bases; junction bases not matched to a gene: 4. CDR3 sequence reads: CASSAQRDYNEQFF. In DNA, the CDR3 is TGTGCCAGTAGTGCCCAGCGGGACTACAATGAGCAGTTCTTC.

The CDR3 DNA follows: TGTGCCACCAGTGACCGGGACAGCCACGAGCAGTACTTC. This translates into CATSDRDSHEQYF. The gene calls are TRBV24-1 and TRBJ2-7; 7 bases align to TRBD1. V shed 4 bases, J shed 5 bases, and the junction held 4 bases outside the gene matches. The CDR3 is made up of 13 amino acids. Germline V gene sequence: CDR1 KGHDR, CDR2 SFDVKD.

The CDR3 region is CASSYLRAGQAITEAFF. The CDR3, as DNA: TGTGCCAGCAGCTATCTCAGGGCGGGACAGGCCATCACTGAAGCTTTCTTT. The rearrangement joins TRBV7-8 to TRBJ1-1, with 8 bases lining up with TRBD1. This CDR3 is 17 amino acids long. Looked up from germline, CDR1 is SGHVS and CDR2 is FQNEAQ. V was pared by 4 bases and J by 4 bases, with 14 bases of the junction left unmatched.

The gene calls are TRBV29-1 and TRBJ1-2, with a possible D match to TRBD1 (5 bases). The CDR3 has 12 residues. Germline-derived CDR1 and CDR2 are SQVTM and ANQGSEA. V lost 4 bases to trimming and J lost 6 bases, with 12 bases between them. The CDR3 here is CSVGQRGNGYTF. The CDR3 DNA reads TGCAGCGTTGGGCAGCGGGGGAATGGCTACACCTTC.

The gene calls are TRBV7-8 and TRBJ2-3; 11 bases are a match to TRBD2. The CDR3 totals 14 residues. Germline CDR1 SGHVS, CDR2 FQNEAQ. J was trimmed by 4 bases and V by 9 bases; bases with no gene match: 6. CDR3 DNA sequence: TGTGCCAGTTGCTTAGCGGGAGGGGCAGATACGCAGTATTTT. Its protein product is CASCLAGGADTQYF.

The chain links TRBV5-6 to TRBJ2-7; the match to TRBD2 covers 7 bases. J gave up 0 bases and V 0 bases, and 9 bases lay outside the gene matches. Germline lookup yields CDR1 SGHDT and CDR2 YYEEEE. The CDR3 covers 17 residues. In nucleotides, the CDR3 is TGTGCCAGCAGCTTGGCCGCTGCGGGGGTCAGCTCCTACGAGCAGTACTTC. Protein: CASSLAAAGVSSYEQYF.

The chain recombines TRBV6-5 with TRBJ1-1, with TRBD1 as a possible D gene (5 bases). V shed 7 bases and J shed 2 bases, with 11 bases lying between them. This CDR3 has 13 residues. CDR1 and CDR2 (germline): MNHEY, SVGAGI. The CDR3 reads CASTRAKNTEAFF. CDR3 in DNA: TGTGCCAGCACCAGGGCTAAAAACACTGAAGCTTTCTTT.

The genes are TRBV19 and TRBJ2-2; D not certain. Trimming removed 4 bases from V and 3 bases from J, with 12 bases in between. Germline loops: CDR1 LNHDA, CDR2 SQIVND (reference sequence). This CDR3 region has 15 residues. The CDR3 loop is CASSTSRSHTGELFF. The CDR3 DNA is TGTGCCAGTAGTACGTCTAGGTCGCACACCGGGGAGCTGTTTTTT.

The genes are TRBV6-2 or TRBV6-3 and TRBJ2-2; 9 bases agree with TRBD1. The CDR3 is 17 amino acids. The trim removed 6 bases at V and 5 bases at J, leaving 13 bases unmatched. CDR1 and CDR2 (germline): MNHEY, SVGEGT. CDR3 DNA: TGTGCCAGCAGCCGTCCTTTTGGGACAGGGAATACCGGGGAGCTGTTTTTT. Its translation: CASSRPFGTGNTGELFF.